This T cell receptor beta chain was captured in a study of cytomegalovirus exposure and HLA in healthy donors. This clone occurred once. Its antigen remains unidentified. The study ran its PCR with 60 Vbeta and 13 Jbeta primers. The assay was immunoSEQ multiplex PCR, and TCRdb's table has in-frame clones only and misses some. The sample carries 180,000 or so clones, 80% recorded once. Findings of the study overall: A further, later analysis showed that HLA-associated TCR beta chains (compared with equally common others) were more clonally expanded. As was reported, the classifier diagnosed cytomegalovirus status with high specificity and sensitivity.

Donors counted as nominally healthy when sampled, yet unrecorded immune exposures were likely. The CDR3 sequence is 13 residues long. Between the trimmed V and J ends, which lost 6 bases and 4 bases, there was a span of 9 bases. In germline, CDR1 is MNHEY, CDR2 SVGAGI. This chain links TRBV6-5 with TRBJ2-2, with D possibly TRBD1 on 5 matching bases. The TCR was taken from a woman in her twenties or thirties in good health and CMV-seronegative. Sequenced material: PBMCs. CDR3 sequence reads: CASRVTGTGELFF. The CDR3 DNA reads as TGTGCCAGCAGGGTCACAGGCACCGGGGAGCTGTTTTTT.